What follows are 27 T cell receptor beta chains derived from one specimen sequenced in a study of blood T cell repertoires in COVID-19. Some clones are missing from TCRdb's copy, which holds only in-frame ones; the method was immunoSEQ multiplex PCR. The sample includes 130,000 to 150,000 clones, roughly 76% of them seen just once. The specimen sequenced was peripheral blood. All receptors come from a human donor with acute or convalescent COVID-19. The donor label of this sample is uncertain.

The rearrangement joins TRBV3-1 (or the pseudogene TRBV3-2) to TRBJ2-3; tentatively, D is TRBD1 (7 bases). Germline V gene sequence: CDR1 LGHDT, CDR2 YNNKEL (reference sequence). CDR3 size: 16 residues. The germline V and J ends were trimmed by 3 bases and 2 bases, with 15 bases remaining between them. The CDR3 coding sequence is TGTGCCAGCAGCCATTCGGCGGGACAGCCCACAGATACGCAGTATTTT. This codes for CASSHSAGQPTDTQYF.

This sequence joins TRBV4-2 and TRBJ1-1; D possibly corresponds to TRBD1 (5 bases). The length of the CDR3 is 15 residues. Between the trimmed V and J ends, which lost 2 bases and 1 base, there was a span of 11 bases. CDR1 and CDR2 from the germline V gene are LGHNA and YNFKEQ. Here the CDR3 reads CASSQPTARNTEAFF. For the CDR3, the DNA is TGTGCCAGCAGCCAACCGACAGCCCGGAACACTGAAGCTTTCTTT.

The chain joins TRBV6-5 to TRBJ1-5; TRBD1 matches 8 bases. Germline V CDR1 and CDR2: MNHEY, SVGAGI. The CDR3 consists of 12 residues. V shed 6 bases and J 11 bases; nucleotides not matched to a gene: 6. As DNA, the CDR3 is TGTGCCAGCAGGGACAGGGAGTCGACCCAGCATTTT. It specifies CASRDRESTQHF.

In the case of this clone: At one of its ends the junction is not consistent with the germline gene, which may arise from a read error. CDR3 in DNA: TGTGCCAGCAGTTGGGACACGGTGAAGACTGAAGCTTTCTTT. Translation gives CASSWDTVKTEAFF. V is TRBV2 and J is TRBJ1-1; a possible D gene is TRBD1 (6 bases). This CDR3 has 14 residues. Germline lookup yields CDR1 SNHLY and CDR2 FYNNEI.

CDR3 protein: CASRDSGTSGRAEQFF. CDR3 in DNA: TGTGCCAGCAGAGATTCCGGGACTAGCGGGCGGGCTGAGCAGTTCTTC. This sequence joins TRBV5-6 and TRBJ2-1, with 12 bases aligning to TRBD2. The CDR3 runs 16 residues. Germline CDR1 SGHDT, CDR2 YYEEEE. Unmatched junction bases numbered 12, after V lost 5 bases and J lost 9 bases.

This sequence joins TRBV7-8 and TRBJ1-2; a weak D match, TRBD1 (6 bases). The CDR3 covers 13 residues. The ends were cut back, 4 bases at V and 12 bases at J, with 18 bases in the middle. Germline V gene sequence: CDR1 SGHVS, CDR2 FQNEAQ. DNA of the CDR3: TGTGCCAGCAGCTCCCTCGACAGGCCCCCCAACACCTTC. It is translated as CASSSLDRPPNTF.

CDR3 DNA sequence: TGTGCCAGCAGCCATTCAGGGGTTACCTACGAGCAGTACGTC. It codes for CASSHSGVTYEQYV. V gene TRBV3-1 (or the pseudogene TRBV3-2) combines with J gene TRBJ2-7, with D possibly matching TRBD1 (6 bases). V was pared by 3 bases and J by 2 bases, with 11 bases between. The germline V gene encodes CDR1 LGHDT and CDR2 YNNKEL (reference sequence). The CDR3 totals 14 residues.

CDR3 DNA: TGTGCCGTAGTGGATGGGCAGCGGGTAGCCTATGGCTACACCTTC. Its translation is CAVVDGQRVAYGYTF. The chain is built from TRBV19 and TRBJ1-2; D remains unclear. The germline V gene encodes CDR1 LNHDA and CDR2 SQIVND (reference sequence). V was pared by 11 bases and J by 4 bases, with 23 bases between. CDR3 size: 15 residues.

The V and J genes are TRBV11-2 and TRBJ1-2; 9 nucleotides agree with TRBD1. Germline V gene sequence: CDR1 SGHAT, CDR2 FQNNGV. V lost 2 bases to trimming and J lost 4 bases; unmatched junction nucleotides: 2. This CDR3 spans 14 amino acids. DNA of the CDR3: TGTGCCAGCAGCTTAAGGGACAGGGCCTATGGCTACACCTTC. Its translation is CASSLRDRAYGYTF.

This CDR3 is CASSFAPFGQNNQPQHF. The CDR3 coding sequence is TGTGCCAGCAGTTTCGCACCTTTTGGACAGAACAATCAGCCCCAGCATTTT. The chain has TRBV27 and TRBJ1-5; D possibly corresponds to TRBD1 (6 bases). V lost 3 bases and J 3 bases, leaving 18 bases between the germline ends. Germline lookup yields CDR1 MNHEY and CDR2 SMNVEV (reference sequence). The CDR3 spans 17 residues.

CDR3 in DNA: TGTGCCAGCAGGTACGGACAGGGCGACTATGGCTACACCTTC. Translation gives CASRYGQGDYGYTF. The chain uses TRBV6-6 and TRBJ1-2; 8 bases fit TRBD1. Germline values: CDR1 MNHNY, CDR2 SVGAGI (reference sequence). V shed 6 bases, J shed 3 bases, and the junction held 6 bases outside the gene matches. The CDR3 consists of 14 residues.

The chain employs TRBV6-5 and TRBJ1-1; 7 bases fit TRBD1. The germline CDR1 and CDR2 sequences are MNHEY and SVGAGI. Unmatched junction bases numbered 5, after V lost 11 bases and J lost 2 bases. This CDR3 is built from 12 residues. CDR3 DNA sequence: TGTGCCGTCGGGACAGCCAACACTGAAGCTTTCTTT. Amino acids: CAVGTANTEAFF.

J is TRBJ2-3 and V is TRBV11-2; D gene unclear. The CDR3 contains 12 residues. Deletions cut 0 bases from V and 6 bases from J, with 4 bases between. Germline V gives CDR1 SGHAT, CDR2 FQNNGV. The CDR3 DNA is TGTGCCAGCAGCTTAGATCTTGATACGCAGTATTTT. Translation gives CASSLDLDTQYF.

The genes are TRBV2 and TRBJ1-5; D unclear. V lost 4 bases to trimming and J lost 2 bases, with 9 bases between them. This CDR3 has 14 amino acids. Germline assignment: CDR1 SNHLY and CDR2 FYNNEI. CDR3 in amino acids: CASSAVSGNQPQHF. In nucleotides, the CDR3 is TGTGCCAGCAGTGCTGTTTCGGGCAATCAGCCCCAGCATTTT.

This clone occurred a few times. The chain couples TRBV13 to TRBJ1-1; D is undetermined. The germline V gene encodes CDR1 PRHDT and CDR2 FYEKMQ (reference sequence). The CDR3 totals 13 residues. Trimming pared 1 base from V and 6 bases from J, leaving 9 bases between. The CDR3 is CASSLVNGAEAFF. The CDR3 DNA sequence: TGTGCCAGCAGCTTAGTAAACGGGGCTGAAGCTTTCTTT.

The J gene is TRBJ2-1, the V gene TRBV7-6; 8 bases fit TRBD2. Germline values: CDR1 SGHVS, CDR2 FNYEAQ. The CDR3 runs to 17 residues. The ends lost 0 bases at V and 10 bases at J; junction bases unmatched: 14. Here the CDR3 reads CASSLASGGPTSREQFF. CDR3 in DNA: TGTGCCAGCAGCTTAGCAAGCGGGGGCCCTACCTCCCGGGAGCAGTTCTTC.

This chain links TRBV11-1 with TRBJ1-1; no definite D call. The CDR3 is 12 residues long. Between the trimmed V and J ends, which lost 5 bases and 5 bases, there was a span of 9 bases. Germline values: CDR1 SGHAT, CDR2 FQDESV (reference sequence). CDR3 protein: CASSRRETEAFF. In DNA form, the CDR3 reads TGTGCCAGCAGCCGGCGGGAGACTGAAGCTTTCTTT.

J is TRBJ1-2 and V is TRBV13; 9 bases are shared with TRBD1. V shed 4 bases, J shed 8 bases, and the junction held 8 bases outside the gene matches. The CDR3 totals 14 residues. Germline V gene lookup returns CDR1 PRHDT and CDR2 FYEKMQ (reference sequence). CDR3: CASSSGTGKEGYTF. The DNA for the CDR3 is TGTGCCAGCAGCTCCGGGACAGGGAAAGAGGGCTACACCTTC.

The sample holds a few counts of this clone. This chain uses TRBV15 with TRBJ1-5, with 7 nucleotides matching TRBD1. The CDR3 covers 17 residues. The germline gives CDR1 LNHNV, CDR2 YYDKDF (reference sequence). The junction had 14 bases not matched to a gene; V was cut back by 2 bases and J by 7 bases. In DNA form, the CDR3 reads TGTGCCACCAGCAGATTCAGGGGGGACTCCCTTGACCAGCCCCAGCATTTT. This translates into CATSRFRGDSLDQPQHF. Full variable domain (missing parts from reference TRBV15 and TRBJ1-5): DAMVIQNPRYQVTQFGKPVTLSCSQTLNHNVMYWYQQKSSQAPKLLFHYYDKDFNNEADTPDNFQSRRPNTSFCFLDIRSPGLGDTAMYLCATSRFRGDSLDQPQHFGDGTRLSIL.

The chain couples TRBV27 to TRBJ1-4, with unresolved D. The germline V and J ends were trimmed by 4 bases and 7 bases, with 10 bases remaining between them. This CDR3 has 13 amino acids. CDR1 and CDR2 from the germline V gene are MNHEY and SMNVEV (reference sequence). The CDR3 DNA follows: TGTGCCAGCAGTTCCGGGTCCCGTGAAAAACTGTTTTTT. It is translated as CASSSGSREKLFF.

For the CDR3, the DNA is TGTGCCAGCAGCCAAGGTGGGCGGGACACTGAAGCTTTCTTT. Translating it yields CASSQGGRDTEAFF. V gene TRBV14 combines with J gene TRBJ1-1; D is unresolved. Trimming took 1 base from V and 3 from J, leaving 9 bases between them. Germline V gene sequence: CDR1 SGHDN, CDR2 FVKESK. The CDR3 has 14 amino acids.

The CDR3 loop reads CASSAGLSTDTQYF. CDR3 coding DNA: TGTGCCAGCAGTGCGGGACTTAGCACAGATACGCAGTATTTT. The chain links TRBV25-1 to TRBJ2-3, with a possible D match to TRBD2 (6 bases). The CDR3 is 14 residues long. The germline V gene has CDR1 MGHDK and CDR2 SYGVNS. V dropped 4 bases and J dropped 0 bases, with 8 bases sitting between them.

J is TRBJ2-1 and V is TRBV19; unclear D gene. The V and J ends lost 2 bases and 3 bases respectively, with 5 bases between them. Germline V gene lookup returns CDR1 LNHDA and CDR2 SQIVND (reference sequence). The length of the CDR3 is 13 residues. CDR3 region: CASSINSYNEQFF. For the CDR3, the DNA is TGTGCCAGTAGTATAAACAGCTACAATGAGCAGTTCTTC.

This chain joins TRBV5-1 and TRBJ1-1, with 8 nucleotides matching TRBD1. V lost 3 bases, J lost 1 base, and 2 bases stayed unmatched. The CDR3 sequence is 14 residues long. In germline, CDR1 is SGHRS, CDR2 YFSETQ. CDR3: CASSSTGANTEAFF. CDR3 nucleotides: TGCGCCAGCAGCTCGACAGGGGCGAACACTGAAGCTTTCTTT.

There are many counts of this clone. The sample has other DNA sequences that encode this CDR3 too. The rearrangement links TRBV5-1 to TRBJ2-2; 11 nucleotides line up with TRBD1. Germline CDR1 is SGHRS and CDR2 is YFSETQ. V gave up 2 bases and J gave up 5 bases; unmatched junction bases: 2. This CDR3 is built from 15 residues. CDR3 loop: CASSFGQGATGELFF. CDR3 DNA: TGCGCCAGCAGCTTTGGACAGGGGGCGACCGGGGAGCTGTTTTTT.

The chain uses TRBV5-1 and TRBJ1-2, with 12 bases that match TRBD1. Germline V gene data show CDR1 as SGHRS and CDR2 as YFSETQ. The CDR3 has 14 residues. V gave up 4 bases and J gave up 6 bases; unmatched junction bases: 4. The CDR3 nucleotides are TGCGCCAGCAGCGCGGGACAGGGGGCCGATGGCTACACCTTC. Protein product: CASSAGQGADGYTF.

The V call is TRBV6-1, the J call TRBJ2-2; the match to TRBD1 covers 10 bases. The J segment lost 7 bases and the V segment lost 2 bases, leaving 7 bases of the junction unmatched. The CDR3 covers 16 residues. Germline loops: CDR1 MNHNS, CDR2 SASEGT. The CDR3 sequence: CASSEPGQGIGGELFF. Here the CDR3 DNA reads TGTGCCAGCAGTGAACCGGGACAGGGGATTGGCGGGGAGCTGTTTTTT.